Here is one TCR beta chain with its context. Its matching antigen is unknown. CDR3 size: 16 residues. The germline CDR1 and CDR2 sequences are GTSNPN and SVGIG (reference sequence). Trimming took off 0 bases at V and 4 bases at J, with 17 bases between the two ends. This sample was included in a study of STAT3 mutations in large granular lymphocyte leukemia. General study results and limits: Every T-LGLL patient had at least one immunodominant TCRbeta clonotype.

The method was immunoSEQ multiplex PCR; TCRdb's version includes in-frame clones alone and lacks a portion of them. The table shows under 5,500 clones, with about 62% occurring only once. Material for sequencing was PBMCs. The sequence was collected from a human donor with T large granular lymphocyte leukemia. Some clones in this sample may be carry-over from other donors' samples. The chain employs TRBV30 and TRBJ2-3, with D possibly being TRBD2 (7 bases). DNA for the CDR3: TGTGCCTGGAGTGTACTTCCGGGGGAGGGGGCAGATACGCAGTATTTT. As protein: CAWSVLPGEGADTQYF. Full variable domain (outside the CDR3, taken from reference TRBV30 and TRBJ2-3): SQTIHQWPATLVQPVGSPLSLECTVEGTSNPNLYWYRQAAGRGLQLLFYSVGIGQISSEVPQNLSASRPQDRQFILSSKKLLLSDSGFYLCAWSVLPGEGADTQYFGPGTRLTVL.